These T cell receptor beta chains were read from a single sample in a study of blood T cell repertoires in COVID-19. TCRdb's table, derived via immunoSEQ multiplex PCR, lists solely in-frame clones and lacks some. The table has hundreds of thousands of clones, about 87% seen once. Material: peripheral blood. The receptors were sampled from a man aged 18 to 29 with COVID-19, enrolled during active disease. The CDR3 runs from the conserved cysteine through the conserved F or W. The D gene is left open where the match is weak. Size tells how often a clone was seen (once, few, many) or the class of an expanded clone, and some rows leave it out.

D gene | CDR3 length | J gene | V gene | clone size | CDR3 DNA | CDR3 protein
NA | 13 | TRBJ1-2 | TRBV19 | NA | TGTGCCAGTAGTAGGCAGGGGACCTATGGCTACACCTTC | CASSRQGTYGYTF
NA | 14 | TRBJ1-4 | TRBV30 | NA | TGTGCCTGGAGTAGGGGGGGCGCGGAGGAAAAACTGTTTTTT | CAWSRGGAEEKLFF
NA | 16 | TRBJ2-3 | TRBV24-1 | NA | TGTGCCACCAGTGATTTGAGGGGACTCGGCACAGATACGCAGTATTTT | CATSDLRGLGTDTQYF
NA | 13 | TRBJ2-7 | TRBV18 | NA | TGTGCCAGCTCGGCTAGCGTATCCTACGAGCAGTACTTC | CASSASVSYEQYF
TRBD1 | 15 | TRBJ2-7 | TRBV9 | NA | TGTGCCAGCAGCCCCCAATACGGGACAGCATACGAGCAGTACTTC | CASSPQYGTAYEQYF
TRBD2 | 15 | TRBJ2-3 | TRBV30 | NA | TGTGCCTGGCGGCGACTAGCGGGTACCACAGATACGCAGTATTTT | CAWRRLAGTTDTQYF
NA | 13 | TRBJ2-7 | TRBV6-5 | NA | TGTGCCAGCTGGGACACACAGTCCTACGAGCAGTACTTC | CASWDTQSYEQYF
TRBD2 | 17 | TRBJ2-5 | TRBV5-4 | few | TGTGCCAGCAGCCGTACAACTAGCGGGGGGGCCCAAGAGACCCAGTACTTC | CASSRTTSGGAQETQYF
TRBD2 | 15 | TRBJ2-5 | TRBV2 | NA | TGTGCCAGCAGTGAAGCTTCCGGGACTACAGAGACCCAGTACTTC | CASSEASGTTETQYF
NA | 15 | TRBJ2-1 | TRBV7-2 | NA | TGTGCCAGCAGCCAAGCAGGGACAACCTACAATGAGCAGTTCTTC | CASSQAGTTYNEQFF
TRBD1 | 14 | TRBJ1-1 | TRBV10-1 | NA | TGCGCCAGCAGCAGAGACAGGGTAAACACTGAAGCTTTCTTT | CASSRDRVNTEAFF
TRBD1 | 12 | TRBJ2-4 | TRBV7-9 | NA | TGTGCCAGCAGCCTCTCACAGGGGACTCAGTACTTC | CASSLSQGTQYF
NA | 15 | TRBJ1-1 | TRBV5-1 | NA | TGCGCCAGCAGCTCGACAGGCCTACAGAACACTGAAGCTTTCTTT | CASSSTGLQNTEAFF
TRBD1 | 16 | TRBJ2-2 | TRBV4-2 | NA | TGTGCCAGCAGCCGAGGCCGGTCAGGGGGAACCGGGGAGCTGTTTTTT | CASSRGRSGGTGELFF
NA | 13 | TRBJ2-7 | TRBV29-1 | NA | TGCAGCGTTTTTTCGCGAGGAGGAAACGAGCAGTACTTC | CSVFSRGGNEQYF
NA | 12 | TRBJ1-6 | TRBV18 | NA | TGTGCCAGCTCACCGGCAAATTCACCCCTCCACTTT | CASSPANSPLHF
NA | 12 | TRBJ1-2 | TRBV7-9 | NA | TGTGCCAGCAGCTTAGGGGCGTATGGCTACACCTTC | CASSLGAYGYTF
NA | 15 | TRBJ2-2 | TRBV7-9 | NA | TGTGCCAGCAATAAGGCGGTCGCGAACACCGGGGAGCTGTTTTTT | CASNKAVANTGELFF
TRBD1 | 16 | TRBJ2-3 | TRBV5-6 | NA | TGTGCCAGCAGCTTGGTGGGTGACAGGGGGGCAGATACGCAGTATTTT | CASSLVGDRGADTQYF
TRBD1 | 16 | TRBJ1-4 | TRBV18 | once | TGTGCCAGCTCGACCGGGACAGGGGGCGTCAATGAAAAACTGTTTTTT | CASSTGTGGVNEKLFF
NA | 15 | TRBJ2-1 | TRBV4-1 | NA | TGCGCCAGCAGCCAAGATCTGCAGACTTACAATGAGCAGTTCTTC | CASSQDLQTYNEQFF
TRBD1 | 18 | TRBJ2-3 | TRBV7-8 | NA | TGTGCCAGCAGCTTAGTACGGACCCGGACAGGTCTAACAGATACGCAGTATTTT | CASSLVRTRTGLTDTQYF
TRBD2 | 16 | TRBJ2-1 | TRBV6-5 | NA | TGTGCCAGCAGTTACTCACTAGCGGGAGAGGAGAATGAGCAGTTCTTC | CASSYSLAGEENEQFF
NA | 15 | TRBJ2-2 | TRBV12-1 | NA | TGTGCCAGCAGCTCTAGCGGGGCCTTTACCGGGGAGCTGTTTTTT | CASSSSGAFTGELFF
TRBD1 | 15 | TRBJ1-3 | TRBV5-6 | NA | TGTGCCAGCAGCTTGGTCGGGACAGGGGGAAACACCATATATTTT | CASSLVGTGGNTIYF
NA | 11 | TRBJ2-3 | TRBV2 | NA | TGTGCCAGCAGCGCCTCGGGGACGCAGTATTTT | CASSASGTQYF
NA | 13 | TRBJ2-7 | TRBV28 | NA | TGTGCCAGCATGGACAGAAATGACTACGAGCAGTACTTC | CASMDRNDYEQYF
NA | 14 | TRBJ1-2 | TRBV5-4 | NA | TGTGCCAGCAGCTTCGGGACACCTAACTATGGCTACACCTTC | CASSFGTPNYGYTF